Shown below are 2 T cell receptor beta chains from a single sample sequenced in a study of beta chain features in type 1 diabetes (dated by TCRdb to between 2017 and 2018). What the study reported, not specific to this receptor: Type 1 diabetes patients showed a moderate but significant shortening of TCRB CDR3 length in all four CD4+ subsets.

The library was prepared using the immunoSEQ multiplex PCR assay. The entire isolated RNA was reverse transcribed using the High Capacity cDNA Reverse Transcription Kit, and thus expressed TCRB transcripts were sequenced. In its TCRdb copy, this immuneACCESS table keeps in-frame sequences only and misses some clones. Where compared with another copy, unresolved V genes explain less than half of these, and the others have no known cause. The sample table lists 250,000 or so clones, approximately 13% of them with a count of one. The ten biggest clones cover 0.015% to 0.02% of the sample. What these receptors recognize is not known. Sample: naive CD4+ T cells from blood. This specimen's cell subset or site label, per the study, means: true naive CD4+ T cells. The receptors shown here come from a man aged 25-45 years with type 1 diabetes.

This clone has more than one count but fewer than ten. The chain recombines TRBV18 with TRBJ2-3; 9 bases map to TRBD2. V lost 2 bases, J lost 1 base, and 7 bases stayed unmatched. This CDR3 comprises 17 residues. Germline CDR1 reads KGHSH; CDR2 reads LQKENI. The CDR3 nucleotides read TGTGCCAGCTCACCATCCGCAGCGGGAGGACGCACAGATACGCAGTATTTT. This sequence encodes CASSPSAAGGRTDTQYF.

The rearrangement joins TRBV25-1 to TRBJ2-5; TRBD2 is a possible D gene (6 bases). V was shortened by 4 bases and J by 7 bases, with 13 bases between the two germline ends. CDR1 and CDR2 (germline): MGHDK, SYGVNS. The CDR3 sequence is 13 residues long. CDR3 bases: TGTGCCAGCAGTGTCCGGGACGGGGGGACCCAGTACTTC. Its translation is CASSVRDGGTQYF.